The clone carrying this T cell receptor (beta chain) was seen once. The antigen is undetermined. With 7 bases removed from V and 7 bases from J, the gap between germline ends came to 23 bases. Germline CDR1 MDHEN, CDR2 SYDVKM. The length of the CDR3 is 15 residues. Profiled with immunoSEQ multiplex PCR; TCRdb holds only in-frame clones, not every one. The table shows over a million clones, with about 98.5% occurring only once. The sample is drawn from a study of shared clonotypes between healthy human individuals. Regarding the study as a whole: When compared with the clonotypes that were shared by all four sorted-subset donors, the non-shared clonotypes turned out to have lower generation probabilities.

V gene TRBV28 combines with J gene TRBJ2-7, with D unresolved. This receptor was taken from a man aged 30 to 45 in good health. The sequenced sample consisted of naive CD4+ T cells sorted from blood. Sample subset: CD45RA+ positively selected. The CDR3 nucleotides are TGTGCCAGCACCCCGCGGCAGCTAGGTGTTGGTGAGCAGTACTTC. This translates into CASTPRQLGVGEQYF. The whole variable domain, remainder taken from reference TRBV28 and TRBJ2-7, is DVKVTQSSRYLVKRTGEKVFLECVQDMDHENMFWYRQDPGLGLRLIYFSYDVKMKEKGDIPEGYSVSREKKERFSLILESASTNQTSMYLCASTPRQLGVGEQYFGPGTRLTVT.